This T cell receptor (beta chain) was identified during a study of PD-1 blockade in classical Hodgkin lymphoma. Concerning this clone: The antigen is undetermined.

Time point given: newly diagnosed, previously untreated cHL patient sample. Magnetic depletion of unwanted cells isolated CD4+ T cells from thawed PBMCs. Study results and limitations: Although disease activity or prior therapy may be involved, causes of the repertoire differences remain undefined. Healthy donors were reported to have higher baseline TCR diversity than newly diagnosed patients.

Clones were read by immunoSEQ multiplex PCR, and TCRdb kept only the in-frame ones, dropping some. The data show about 20,000 clones, 85% to 90% seen once. The source of this sequence is a human donor with classical Hodgkin lymphoma. Sequencing was carried out using CD4+ T cells from blood.

CDR3 DNA sequence: TGTGCCTGGAGTGTAAGGGGCGCGATCGGAAGAGATGGCTACACCTTC. This translates into CAWSVRGAIGRDGYTF. The V call is TRBV30, the J call TRBJ1-2, with a tentative D call TRBD1 (5 bases). Trimming took 0 bases from V and 6 from J, leaving 20 bases between them. The germline V gene has CDR1 GTSNPN and CDR2 SVGIG (reference sequence). The CDR3 is 16 residues long.